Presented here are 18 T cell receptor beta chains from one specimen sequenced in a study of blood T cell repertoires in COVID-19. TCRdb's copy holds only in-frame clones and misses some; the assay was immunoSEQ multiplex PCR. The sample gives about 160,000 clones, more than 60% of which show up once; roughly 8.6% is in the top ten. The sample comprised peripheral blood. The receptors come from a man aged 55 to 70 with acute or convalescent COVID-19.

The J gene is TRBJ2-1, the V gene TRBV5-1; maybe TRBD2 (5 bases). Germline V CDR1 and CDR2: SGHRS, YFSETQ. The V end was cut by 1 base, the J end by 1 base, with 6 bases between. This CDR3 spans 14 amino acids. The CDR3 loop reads CASSLTGSYNEQFF. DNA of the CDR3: TGCGCCAGCAGCTTGACGGGGTCCTACAATGAGCAGTTCTTC.

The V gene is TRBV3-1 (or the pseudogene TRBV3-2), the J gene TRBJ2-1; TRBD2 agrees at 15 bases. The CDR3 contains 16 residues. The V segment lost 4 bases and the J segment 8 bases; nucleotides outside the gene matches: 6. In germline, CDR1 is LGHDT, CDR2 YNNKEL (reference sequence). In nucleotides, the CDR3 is TGTGCCAGCAGCCCACGGACTAGCGGGGGGGCCCATGAGCAGTTCTTC. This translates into CASSPRTSGGAHEQFF.

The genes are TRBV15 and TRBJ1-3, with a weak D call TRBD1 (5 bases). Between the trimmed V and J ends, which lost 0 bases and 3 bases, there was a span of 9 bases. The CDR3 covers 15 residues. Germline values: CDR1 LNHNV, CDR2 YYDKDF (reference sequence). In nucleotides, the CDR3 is TGTGCCACCAGCAGAGATGGAGGGGTTGGAAACACCATATATTTT. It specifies CATSRDGGVGNTIYF.

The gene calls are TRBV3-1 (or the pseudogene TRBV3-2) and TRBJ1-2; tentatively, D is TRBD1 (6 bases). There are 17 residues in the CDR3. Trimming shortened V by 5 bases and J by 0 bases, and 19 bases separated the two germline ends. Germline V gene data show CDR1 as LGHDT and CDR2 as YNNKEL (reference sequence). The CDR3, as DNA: TGTGCCAGCAGCGGAAGCCGGACAGTCCCAGCTAACTATGGCTACACCTTC. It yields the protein CASSGSRTVPANYGYTF.

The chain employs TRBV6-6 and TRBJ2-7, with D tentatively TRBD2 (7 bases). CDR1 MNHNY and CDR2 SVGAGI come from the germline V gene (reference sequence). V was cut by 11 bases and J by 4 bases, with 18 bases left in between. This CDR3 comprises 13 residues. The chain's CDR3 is CASTGGALYEQYF. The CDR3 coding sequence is TGTGCCTCCACTGGGGGGGCCTTATACGAGCAGTACTTC.

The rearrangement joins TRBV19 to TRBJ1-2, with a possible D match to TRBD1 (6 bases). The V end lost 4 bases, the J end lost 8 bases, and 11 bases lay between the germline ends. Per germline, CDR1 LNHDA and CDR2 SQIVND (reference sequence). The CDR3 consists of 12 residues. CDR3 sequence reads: CASSSRGRGYTF. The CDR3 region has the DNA TGTGCCAGTAGTAGCAGGGGCCGGGGCTACACCTTC.

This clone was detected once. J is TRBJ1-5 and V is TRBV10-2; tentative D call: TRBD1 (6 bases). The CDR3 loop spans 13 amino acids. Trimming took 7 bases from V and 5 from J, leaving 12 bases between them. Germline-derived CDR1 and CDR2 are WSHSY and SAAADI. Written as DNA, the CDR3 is TGCGCCAGCACTCGGGGGGGCTATCAGCCCCAGCATTTT. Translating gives CASTRGGYQPQHF.

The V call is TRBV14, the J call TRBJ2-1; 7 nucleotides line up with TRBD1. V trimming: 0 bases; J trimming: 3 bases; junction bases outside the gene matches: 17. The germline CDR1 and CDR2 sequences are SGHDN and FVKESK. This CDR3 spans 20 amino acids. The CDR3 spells CASSQDQTGWLRTGYNEQFF. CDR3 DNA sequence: TGTGCCAGCAGCCAAGATCAGACAGGGTGGTTAAGGACTGGCTACAATGAGCAGTTCTTC.

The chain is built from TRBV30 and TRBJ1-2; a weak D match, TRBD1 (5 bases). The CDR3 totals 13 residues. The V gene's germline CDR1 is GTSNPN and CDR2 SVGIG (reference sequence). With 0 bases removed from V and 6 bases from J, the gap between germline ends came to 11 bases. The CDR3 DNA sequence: TGTGCCTGGAGTGTAGCGGGGGGGAATGGCTACACCTTC. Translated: CAWSVAGGNGYTF.

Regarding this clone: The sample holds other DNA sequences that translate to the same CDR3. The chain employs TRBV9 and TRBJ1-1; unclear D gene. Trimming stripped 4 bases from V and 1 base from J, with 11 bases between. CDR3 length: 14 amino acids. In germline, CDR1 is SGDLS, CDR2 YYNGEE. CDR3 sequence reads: CASSPPQSNTEAFF. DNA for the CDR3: TGTGCCAGCAGCCCTCCTCAGTCGAACACTGAAGCTTTCTTT.

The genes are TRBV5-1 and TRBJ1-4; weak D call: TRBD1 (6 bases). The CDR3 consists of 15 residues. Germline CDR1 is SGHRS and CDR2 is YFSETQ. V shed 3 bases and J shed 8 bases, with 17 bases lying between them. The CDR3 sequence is CASSSGTPKREKLFF. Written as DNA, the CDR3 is TGCGCCAGCAGCTCCGGGACACCTAAGAGGGAAAAACTGTTTTTT.

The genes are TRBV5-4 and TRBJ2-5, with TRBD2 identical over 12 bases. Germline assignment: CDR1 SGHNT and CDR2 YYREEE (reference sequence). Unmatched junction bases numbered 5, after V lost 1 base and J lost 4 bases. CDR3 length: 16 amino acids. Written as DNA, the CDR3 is TGTGCCAGCAGCTTGCCTAGCGGGGGGGCACGAGAGACCCAGTACTTC. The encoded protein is CASSLPSGGARETQYF.

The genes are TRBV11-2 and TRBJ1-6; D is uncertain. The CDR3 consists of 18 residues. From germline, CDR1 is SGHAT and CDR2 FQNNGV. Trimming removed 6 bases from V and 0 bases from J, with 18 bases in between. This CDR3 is CASRRSLTTSSYNSPLHF. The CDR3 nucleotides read TGTGCCAGCAGACGATCTTTGACTACGAGCTCCTATAATTCACCCCTCCACTTT.

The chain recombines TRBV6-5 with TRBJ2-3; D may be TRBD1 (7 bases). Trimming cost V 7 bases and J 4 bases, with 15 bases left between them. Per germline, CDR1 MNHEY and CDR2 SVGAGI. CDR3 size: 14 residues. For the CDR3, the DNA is TGTGCCAGCACGAGACAGGGAGGCGCAGATACGCAGTATTTT. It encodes CASTRQGGADTQYF.

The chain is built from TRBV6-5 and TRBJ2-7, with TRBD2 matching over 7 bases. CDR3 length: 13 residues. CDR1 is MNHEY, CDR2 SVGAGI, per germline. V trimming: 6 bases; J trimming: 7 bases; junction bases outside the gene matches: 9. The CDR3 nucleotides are TGTGCCAGCAGCTCAGCGGGGAGTGTTGAGCAGTACTTC. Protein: CASSSAGSVEQYF.

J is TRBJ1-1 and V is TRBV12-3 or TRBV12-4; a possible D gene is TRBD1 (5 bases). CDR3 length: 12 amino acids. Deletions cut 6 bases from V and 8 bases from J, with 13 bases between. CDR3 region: CASSPDDREAFF. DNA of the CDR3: TGTGCCAGCAGCCCAGACGACAGAGAAGCTTTCTTT.

Here the CDR3 reads CASSISPNYGYTF. CDR3 DNA: TGTGCCAGCAGTATCAGTCCTAACTATGGCTACACCTTC. V and J are TRBV6-5 and TRBJ1-2; D ambiguous. V gave up 5 bases and J gave up 0 bases, with 7 bases separating them. The CDR3 has 13 residues. Per germline, CDR1 MNHEY and CDR2 SVGAGI.

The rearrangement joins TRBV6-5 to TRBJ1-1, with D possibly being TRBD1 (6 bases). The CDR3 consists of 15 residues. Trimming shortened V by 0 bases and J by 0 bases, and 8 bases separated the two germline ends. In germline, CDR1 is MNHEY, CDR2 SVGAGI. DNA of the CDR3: TGTGCCAGCAGTTACTCGTACAGGGTGAACACTGAAGCTTTCTTT. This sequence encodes CASSYSYRVNTEAFF.